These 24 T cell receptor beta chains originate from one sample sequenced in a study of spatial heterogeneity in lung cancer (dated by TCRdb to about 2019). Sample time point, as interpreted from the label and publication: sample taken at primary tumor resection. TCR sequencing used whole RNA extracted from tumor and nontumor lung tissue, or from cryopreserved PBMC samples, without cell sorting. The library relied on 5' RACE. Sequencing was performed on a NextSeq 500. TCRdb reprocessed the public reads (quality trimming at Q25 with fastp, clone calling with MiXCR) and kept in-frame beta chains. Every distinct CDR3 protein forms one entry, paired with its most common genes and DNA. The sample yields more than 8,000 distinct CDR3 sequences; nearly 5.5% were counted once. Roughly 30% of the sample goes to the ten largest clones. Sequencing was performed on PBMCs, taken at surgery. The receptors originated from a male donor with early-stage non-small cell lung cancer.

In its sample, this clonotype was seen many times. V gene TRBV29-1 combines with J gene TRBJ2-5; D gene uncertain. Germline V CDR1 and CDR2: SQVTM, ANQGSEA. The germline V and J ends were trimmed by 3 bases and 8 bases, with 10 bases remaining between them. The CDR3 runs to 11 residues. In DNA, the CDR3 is TGCAGCGTTGATGGTCTGAGAACCCAGTACTTC. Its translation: CSVDGLRTQYF.

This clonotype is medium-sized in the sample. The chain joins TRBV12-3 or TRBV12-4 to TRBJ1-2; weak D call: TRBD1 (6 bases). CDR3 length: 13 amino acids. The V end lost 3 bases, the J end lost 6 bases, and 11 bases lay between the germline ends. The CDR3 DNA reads TGTGCCAGCAGTTTTTCAGGGGATGATGGCTACACCTTC. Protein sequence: CASSFSGDDGYTF.

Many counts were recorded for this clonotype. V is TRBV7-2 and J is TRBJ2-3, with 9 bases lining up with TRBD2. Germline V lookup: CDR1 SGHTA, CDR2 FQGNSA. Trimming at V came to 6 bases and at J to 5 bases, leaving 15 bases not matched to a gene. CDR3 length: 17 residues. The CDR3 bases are TGTGCCAGCAGTTCCCCGTTAGCGGGGGAGGTGTTAGATACGCAGTATTTT. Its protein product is CASSSPLAGEVLDTQYF. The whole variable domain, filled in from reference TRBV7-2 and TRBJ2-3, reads GAGVSQSPSNKVTEKGKDVELRCDPISGHTALYWYRQSLGQGLEFLIYFQGNSAPDKSGLPSDRFSAERTGGSVSTLTIQRTQQEDSAVYLCASSSPLAGEVLDTQYFGPGTRLTVL.

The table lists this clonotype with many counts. The CDR3 DNA is TGTGCCAGCAGTGCCGGGACAGGGGGTCAGCCCCAGCATTTT. Translation: CASSAGTGGQPQHF. This chain joins TRBV2 and TRBJ1-5; 11 bases map to TRBD1. CDR3 length: 14 residues. Germline V gives CDR1 SNHLY, CDR2 FYNNEI. With V trimmed by 4 bases and J by 6 bases, 2 bases remained unmatched. Combining the CDR3 with reference TRBV2 and TRBJ1-5 gives the whole variable domain EPEVTQTPSHQVTQMGQEVILRCVPISNHLYFYWYRQILGQKVEFLVSFYNNEISEKSEIFDDQFSVERPDGSNFTLKIRSTKLEDSAMYFCASSAGTGGQPQHFGDGTRLSIL.

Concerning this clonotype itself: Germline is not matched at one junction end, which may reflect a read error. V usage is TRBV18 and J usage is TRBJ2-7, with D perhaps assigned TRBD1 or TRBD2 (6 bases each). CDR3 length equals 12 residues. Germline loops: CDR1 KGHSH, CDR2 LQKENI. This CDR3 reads CASSPLQGGQYF. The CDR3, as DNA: TGCGCCAGCTCACCCCTACAGGGAGGGCAGTACTTC.

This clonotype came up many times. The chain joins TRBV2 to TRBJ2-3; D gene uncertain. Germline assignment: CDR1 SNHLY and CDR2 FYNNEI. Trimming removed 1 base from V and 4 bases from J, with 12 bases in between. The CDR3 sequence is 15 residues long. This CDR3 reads CASSEGERSADTQYF. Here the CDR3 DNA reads TGTGCCAGCAGTGAAGGTGAAAGGAGCGCAGATACGCAGTATTTT.

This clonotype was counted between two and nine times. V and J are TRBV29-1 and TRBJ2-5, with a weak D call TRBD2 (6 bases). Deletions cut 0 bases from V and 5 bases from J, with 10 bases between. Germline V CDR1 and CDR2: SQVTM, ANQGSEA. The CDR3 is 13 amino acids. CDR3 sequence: CSVEDGAGETQYF. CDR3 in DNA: TGCAGCGTTGAAGATGGGGCGGGGGAGACCCAGTACTTC. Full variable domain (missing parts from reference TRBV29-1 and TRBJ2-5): SAVISQKPSRDICQRGTSLTIQCQVDSQVTMMFWYRQQPGQSLTLIATANQGSEATYESGFVIDKFPISRPNLTFSTLTVSNMSPEDSSIYLCSVEDGAGETQYFGPGTRLLVL.

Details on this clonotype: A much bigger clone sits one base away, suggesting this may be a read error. The CDR3 region is CASRLATAHTQYF. CDR3 in DNA: TGTGCCAGCAGACTAGCGACCGCACATACGCAGTATTTT. This chain joins TRBV12-3 or TRBV12-4 and TRBJ2-3; 7 bases align to TRBD2. The CDR3 covers 13 residues. V lost 6 bases to trimming and J lost 7 bases; unmatched junction nucleotides: 7.

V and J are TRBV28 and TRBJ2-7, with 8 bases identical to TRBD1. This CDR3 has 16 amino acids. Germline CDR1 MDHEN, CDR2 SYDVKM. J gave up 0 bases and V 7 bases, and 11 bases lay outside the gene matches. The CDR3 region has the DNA TGTGCCAGCACCACCCCGGACAGGGTCTTCTCCTACGAGCAGTACTTC. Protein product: CASTTPDRVFSYEQYF.

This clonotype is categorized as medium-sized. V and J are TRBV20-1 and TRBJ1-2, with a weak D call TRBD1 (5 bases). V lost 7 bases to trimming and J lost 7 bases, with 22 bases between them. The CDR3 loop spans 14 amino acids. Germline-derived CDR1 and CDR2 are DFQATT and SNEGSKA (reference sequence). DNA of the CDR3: TGCAGTGTCCCGTCCCAGGCAGGGAGTCGTGGCTACACCTTC. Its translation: CSVPSQAGSRGYTF.

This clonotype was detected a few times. In DNA, the CDR3 is TGCGCCAGCAGCCAAGGAGGGGACAGGGCCACCTACGAGCAGTACTTC. Amino acids: CASSQGGDRATYEQYF. The chain combines TRBV4-1 with TRBJ2-7, with TRBD1 matching 9 bases. Germline trimming cut 1 base from V and 2 bases from J; bases unmatched to any gene: 6. CDR3 length: 16 residues. CDR1 MGHRA and CDR2 YSYEKL come from the germline V gene.

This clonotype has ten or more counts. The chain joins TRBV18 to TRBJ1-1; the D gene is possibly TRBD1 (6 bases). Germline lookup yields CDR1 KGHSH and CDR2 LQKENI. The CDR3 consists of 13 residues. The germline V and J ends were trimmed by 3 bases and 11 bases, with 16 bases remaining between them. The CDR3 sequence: CASSPPGGRMAFF. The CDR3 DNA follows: TGTGCCAGCTCACCCCCGGGGGGCCGGATGGCTTTCTTT.

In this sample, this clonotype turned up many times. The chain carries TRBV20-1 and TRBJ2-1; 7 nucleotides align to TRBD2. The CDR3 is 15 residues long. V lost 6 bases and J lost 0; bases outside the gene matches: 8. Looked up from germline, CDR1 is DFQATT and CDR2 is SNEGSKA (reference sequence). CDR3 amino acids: CSAAPGRNSYNEQFF. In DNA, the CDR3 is TGCAGTGCGGCGCCCGGGAGGAACTCCTACAATGAGCAGTTCTTC.

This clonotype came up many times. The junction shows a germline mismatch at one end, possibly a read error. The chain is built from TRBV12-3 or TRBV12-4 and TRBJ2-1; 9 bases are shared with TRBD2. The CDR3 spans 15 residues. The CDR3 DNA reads TGTGCCAGCAGCTTAGCGGGAGAGACCTACAATGAGCAGTTCTTC. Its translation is CASSLAGETYNEQFF.

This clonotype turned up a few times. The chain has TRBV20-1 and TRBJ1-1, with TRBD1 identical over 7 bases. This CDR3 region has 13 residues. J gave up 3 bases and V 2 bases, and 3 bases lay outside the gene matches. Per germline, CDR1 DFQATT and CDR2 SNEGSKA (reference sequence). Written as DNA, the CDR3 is TGCAGTGCTAGACCAGACAGGGACACTGAAGCTTTCTTT. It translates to CSARPDRDTEAFF.

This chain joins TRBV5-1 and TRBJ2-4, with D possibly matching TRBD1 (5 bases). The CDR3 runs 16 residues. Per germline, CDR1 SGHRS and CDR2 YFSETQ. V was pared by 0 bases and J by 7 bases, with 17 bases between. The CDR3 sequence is CASSLEVAQGTNIQYF. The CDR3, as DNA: TGCGCCAGCAGCTTGGAAGTGGCGCAGGGAACGAACATTCAGTACTTC.

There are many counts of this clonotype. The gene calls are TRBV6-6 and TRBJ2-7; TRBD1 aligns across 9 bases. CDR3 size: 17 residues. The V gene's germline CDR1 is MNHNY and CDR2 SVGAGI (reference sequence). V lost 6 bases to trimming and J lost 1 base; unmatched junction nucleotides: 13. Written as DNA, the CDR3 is TGTGCCAGCAGCACGGACCCCGGGACAGGGCTATCCTACGAGCAGTACTTC. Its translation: CASSTDPGTGLSYEQYF.

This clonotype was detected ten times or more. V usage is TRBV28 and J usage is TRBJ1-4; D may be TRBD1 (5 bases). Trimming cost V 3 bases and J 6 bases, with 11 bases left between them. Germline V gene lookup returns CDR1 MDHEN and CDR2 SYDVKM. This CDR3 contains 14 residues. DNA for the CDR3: TGTGCCAGCAGTTTGAACCAGGGCGATGAAAAACTGTTTTTT. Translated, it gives CASSLNQGDEKLFF.

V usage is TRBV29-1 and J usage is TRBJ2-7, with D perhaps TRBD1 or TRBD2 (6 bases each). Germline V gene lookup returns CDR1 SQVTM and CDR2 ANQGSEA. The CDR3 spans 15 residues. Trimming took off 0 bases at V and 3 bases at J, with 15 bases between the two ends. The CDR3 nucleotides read TGCAGCGTTGAAGAGGGGGGAGGACAGTTCTACGAGCAGTACTTC. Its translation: CSVEEGGGQFYEQYF.

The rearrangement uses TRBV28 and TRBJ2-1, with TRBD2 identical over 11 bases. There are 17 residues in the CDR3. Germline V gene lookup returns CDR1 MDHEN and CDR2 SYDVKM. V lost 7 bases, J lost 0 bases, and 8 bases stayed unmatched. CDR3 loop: CASKAASGGSSYNEQFF. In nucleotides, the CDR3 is TGTGCCAGCAAAGCGGCTAGCGGGGGGTCCTCCTACAATGAGCAGTTCTTC.

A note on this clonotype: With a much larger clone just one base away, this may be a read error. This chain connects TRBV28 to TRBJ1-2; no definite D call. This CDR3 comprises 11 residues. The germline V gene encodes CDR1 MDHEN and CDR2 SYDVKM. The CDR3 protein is CARSSRSGYTF. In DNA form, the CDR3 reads TGTGCCAGGAGTTCCAGGTCTGGCTACACCTTC.

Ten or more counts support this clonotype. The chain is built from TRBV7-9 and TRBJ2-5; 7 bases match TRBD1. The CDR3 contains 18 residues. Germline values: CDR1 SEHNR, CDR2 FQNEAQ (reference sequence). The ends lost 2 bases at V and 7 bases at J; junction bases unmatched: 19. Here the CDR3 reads CASSLSAPGQPIGATQYF. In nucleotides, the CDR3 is TGTGCCAGCAGCTTAAGCGCCCCGGGACAGCCGATCGGGGCGACCCAGTACTTC.

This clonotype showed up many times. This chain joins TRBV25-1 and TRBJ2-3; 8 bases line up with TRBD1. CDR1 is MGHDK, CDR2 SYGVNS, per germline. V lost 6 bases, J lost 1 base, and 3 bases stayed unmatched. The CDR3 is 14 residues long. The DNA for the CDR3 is TGTGCCAGCAGGAAGACAGGGGGCACAGATACGCAGTATTTT. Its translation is CASRKTGGTDTQYF.

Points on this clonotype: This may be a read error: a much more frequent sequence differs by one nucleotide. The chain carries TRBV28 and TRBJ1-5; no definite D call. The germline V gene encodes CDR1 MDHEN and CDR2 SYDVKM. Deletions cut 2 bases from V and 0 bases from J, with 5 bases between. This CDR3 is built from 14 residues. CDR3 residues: CASSLVCSNQPQHF. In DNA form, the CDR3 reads TGTGCCAGCAGTTTAGTCTGTAGCAATCAGCCCCAGCATTTT.